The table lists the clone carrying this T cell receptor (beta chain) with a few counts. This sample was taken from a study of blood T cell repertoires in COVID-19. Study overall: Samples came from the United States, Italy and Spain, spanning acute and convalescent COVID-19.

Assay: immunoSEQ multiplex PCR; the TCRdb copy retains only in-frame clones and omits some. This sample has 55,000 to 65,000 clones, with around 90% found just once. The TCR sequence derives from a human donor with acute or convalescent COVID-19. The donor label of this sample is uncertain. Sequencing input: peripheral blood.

The CDR3: CASSVVSSEAFF. CDR3 nucleotide sequence: TGTGCCAGCAGCGTAGTGAGTAGCGAAGCTTTCTTT. V is TRBV9 and J is TRBJ1-1; D is ambiguous. Germline V lookup: CDR1 SGDLS, CDR2 YYNGEE. The CDR3 is made up of 12 amino acids. Trimming took off 0 bases at V and 8 bases at J, with 8 bases between the two ends. Using reference TRBV9 and TRBJ1-1 for the parts outside the CDR3, the full variable domain is DSGVTQTPKHLITATGQRVTLRCSPRSGDLSVYWYQQSLDQGLQFLIQYYNGEERAKGNILERFSAQQFPDLHSELNLSSLELGDSALYFCASSVVSSEAFFGQGTRLTVV.